This entry lists 26 T cell receptor beta chains sequenced from one sample in a study of vaccination effects on CD4 cells after COVID-19. Prior to sequencing, the ViraFEST assay stimulated PBMC with viral peptide pools, which expanded the antigen-specific CD4+ T cells. The authors isolated CD4+ T cells after more than eight days of culture. The individual was infected with SARS-CoV-2 between March and December 2020, as confirmed by PCR. Profiling relied on immunoSEQ multiplex PCR, and the TCRdb table lists in-frame clones only, not all of them. The sample has tens of thousands of clones, under 75% seen once. These receptors are not linked to any known antigen. The source was CD4+ T cells from PBMCs cultured with SARS-CoV-2 spike peptides, collected before COVID-19 vaccination. The receptors here all came from a human donor who had a prior SARS-CoV-2 infection.

The genes are TRBV28 and TRBJ2-7; TRBD1 matches at 9 bases. Germline-derived CDR1 and CDR2 are MDHEN and SYDVKM. V gave up 4 bases and J gave up 4 bases; unmatched junction bases: 17. This CDR3 region has 18 residues. The CDR3 loop reads CASSSYPYRQGVGYEQYF. CDR3 bases: TGTGCCAGCAGTTCATACCCCTACAGACAGGGGGTCGGTTACGAGCAGTACTTC.

The chain is built from TRBV6-6 and TRBJ1-5; no clear D gene. With 5 bases removed from V and 3 bases from J, the gap between germline ends came to 14 bases. The germline CDR1 and CDR2 sequences are MNHNY and SVGAGI (reference sequence). The CDR3 length is 15 residues. The CDR3 DNA reads TGTGCCAGCAGTCCTCACGACAAATACAATCAGCCCCAGCATTTT. Protein: CASSPHDKYNQPQHF.

This clone was seen only a few times. This chain links TRBV3-1 (or the pseudogene TRBV3-2) with TRBJ2-2; perhaps TRBD2 as D (6 bases). Germline CDR1 reads LGHDT; CDR2 reads YNNKEL (reference sequence). The CDR3 totals 15 residues. V lost 4 bases and J 4 bases, leaving 13 bases between the germline ends. In DNA form, the CDR3 reads TGTGCCAGCAGCCGCATGCGGGGAGCCACCGGGGAGCTGTTTTTT. Translating it yields CASSRMRGATGELFF.

The chain has TRBV5-4 and TRBJ1-6, with D possibly matching TRBD1 (5 bases). V gave up 0 bases and J gave up 7 bases, with 11 bases separating them. CDR3 length: 15 residues. Germline CDR1 is SGHNT and CDR2 is YYREEE (reference sequence). The CDR3 DNA follows: TGTGCCAGCAGCTTGGACGGGACTCAGAATTCACCCCTCCACTTT. Translating gives CASSLDGTQNSPLHF.

The chain is built from TRBV6-1 and TRBJ1-2, with a possible D match to TRBD1 (6 bases). Per the germline V gene, CDR1 is MNHNS and CDR2 is SASEGT. CDR3 length equals 15 residues. The V end lost 2 bases, the J end lost 5 bases, and 15 bases lay between the germline ends. The CDR3 DNA reads TGTGCCAGCAGTGAACCGGCGGTGGGGGCGTATGGCTACACCTTC. It codes for CASSEPAVGAYGYTF.

V and J are TRBV9 and TRBJ1-2; D remains ambiguous. Looked up from germline, CDR1 is SGDLS and CDR2 is YYNGEE. There are 13 residues in the CDR3. Trimming shortened V by 0 bases and J by 10 bases, and 13 bases separated the two germline ends. CDR3 amino acids: CASSVDVDPPYTF. Here the CDR3 DNA reads TGTGCCAGCAGCGTAGATGTGGACCCCCCCTACACCTTC. Full variable domain (rest looked up from reference TRBV9 and TRBJ1-2): DSGVTQTPKHLITATGQRVTLRCSPRSGDLSVYWYQQSLDQGLQFLIQYYNGEERAKGNILERFSAQQFPDLHSELNLSSLELGDSALYFCASSVDVDPPYTFGSGTRLTVV.

V and J are TRBV5-4 and TRBJ2-3; perhaps TRBD1 as D (6 bases). The germline V gene encodes CDR1 SGHNT and CDR2 YYREEE (reference sequence). The CDR3 has 15 amino acids. V was clipped by 4 bases and J by 0 bases, with 12 bases between them. CDR3 amino acids: CASSIGQMSTDTQYF. The CDR3 DNA reads TGTGCCAGCAGCATCGGACAGATGAGCACAGATACGCAGTATTTT.

The chain combines TRBV18 with TRBJ2-7, with TRBD1 matching over 7 bases. This CDR3 has 15 residues. After removal of 3 bases from V and 3 bases from J, the junction contained 8 bases not matched to a gene. CDR1 is KGHSH, CDR2 LQKENI, per germline. The CDR3 DNA follows: TGTGCCAGCTCACCTAACCGACAGGGATTCTACGAGCAGTACTTC. This codes for CASSPNRQGFYEQYF.

This clone was detected a few times. The chain couples TRBV7-3 to TRBJ2-2; D is possibly TRBD1 (5 bases). The ends were cut back, 5 bases at V and 7 bases at J, with 8 bases in the middle. This CDR3 has 12 amino acids. Germline-derived CDR1 and CDR2 are SGHTA and FQGTGA. CDR3 DNA: TGTGCCAGCAGCCAAGGGGTCGGGGAGCTGTTTTTT. As protein: CASSQGVGELFF.

The chain joins TRBV5-5 to TRBJ1-4; D call uncertain. Germline CDR1 and CDR2: SGHKS and YYEKEE (reference sequence). V was trimmed by 0 bases and J by 4 bases, leaving 4 bases between them. This CDR3 is 13 amino acids long. As DNA, the CDR3 is TGTGCCAGCAGCTTGGACGTTAATGAAAAACTGTTTTTT. Protein: CASSLDVNEKLFF.

The V and J genes are TRBV29-1 and TRBJ1-2; D unclear. From germline, CDR1 is SQVTM and CDR2 ANQGSEA. Trimming cost V 4 bases and J 7 bases, with 16 bases left between them. CDR3 length: 13 amino acids. The CDR3 bases are TGCAGCGTTGTGACGGTCATCGGGCTTGGCTACACCTTC. Residues: CSVVTVIGLGYTF.

This chain uses TRBV6-5 with TRBJ1-1; possible D gene TRBD1, 5 bases. The V end was cut by 6 bases, the J end by 11 bases, with 19 bases between. The CDR3 extends over 13 amino acids. Germline CDR1 reads MNHEY; CDR2 reads SVGAGI. Written as DNA, the CDR3 is TGTGCCAGCAGGCCCGGGGCTGGAAGGTCGGCTTTCTTT. As protein: CASRPGAGRSAFF.

The chain has TRBV11-1 and TRBJ2-3, with TRBD1 matching over 9 bases. The CDR3 sequence is 16 residues long. The junction had 10 bases not matched to a gene; V was cut back by 5 bases and J by 4 bases. Germline V gives CDR1 SGHAT, CDR2 FQDESV (reference sequence). CDR3 nucleotides: TGTGCCAGCAGCGGCCGGGACAGGGTACGGCCAGATACGCAGTATTTT. The encoded protein is CASSGRDRVRPDTQYF.

The chain couples TRBV2 to TRBJ2-2, with D unclear. Between the trimmed V and J ends, which lost 6 bases and 2 bases, there was a span of 13 bases. The CDR3 covers 15 residues. CDR1 SNHLY and CDR2 FYNNEI come from the germline V gene. The CDR3 loop is CASRYFSGNTGELFF. In DNA form, the CDR3 reads TGTGCCAGCAGGTACTTCTCGGGCAACACCGGGGAGCTGTTTTTT. The whole variable domain, filled in from reference TRBV2 and TRBJ2-2, reads EPEVTQTPSHQVTQMGQEVILRCVPISNHLYFYWYRQILGQKVEFLVSFYNNEISEKSEIFDDQFSVERPDGSNFTLKIRSTKLEDSAMYFCASRYFSGNTGELFFGEGSRLTVL.

The rearrangement uses TRBV3-1 (or the pseudogene TRBV3-2) and TRBJ2-3, with 10 bases lining up with TRBD2. This CDR3 is 16 amino acids long. The germline V gene has CDR1 LGHDT and CDR2 YNNKEL (reference sequence). Germline trimming cut 0 bases from V and 6 bases from J; bases unmatched to any gene: 6. The CDR3 loop reads CASSQDSLAGEDTQYF. The CDR3 nucleotides are TGTGCCAGCAGCCAAGATTCGCTAGCGGGAGAGGATACGCAGTATTTT.

This sequence joins TRBV7-6 and TRBJ1-3; possibly TRBD1 for D (6 bases). V was clipped by 4 bases and J by 0 bases, with 16 bases between them. Germline CDR1 and CDR2: SGHVS and FNYEAQ. This CDR3 has 17 amino acids. The CDR3: CASSWGGGRRSGNTIYF. DNA of the CDR3: TGTGCCAGCAGCTGGGGAGGGGGGCGACGCTCTGGAAACACCATATATTTT.

The chain couples TRBV12-3 or TRBV12-4 to TRBJ2-6; D not resolved. Trimming left V 5 bases short and J 0 bases short, with 2 bases between. The CDR3 extends over 13 amino acids. The CDR3 sequence is CASSISGANVLTF. CDR3 in DNA: TGTGCCAGCAGTATCTCTGGGGCCAACGTCCTGACTTTC.

This clone has a handful of counts. The chain couples TRBV6-1 to TRBJ1-5, with D unclear. Looked up from germline, CDR1 is MNHNS and CDR2 is SASEGT. The CDR3 is 14 residues long. Trimming took off 1 base at V and 3 bases at J, with 7 bases between the two ends. The DNA of the CDR3 is TGTGCCAGCAGTGAAGAATGGCACAATCAGCCCCAGCATTTT. The encoded protein is CASSEEWHNQPQHF.

The chain uses TRBV19 and TRBJ1-2; D is unresolved. There are 14 residues in the CDR3. Germline V gene data show CDR1 as LNHDA and CDR2 as SQIVND (reference sequence). V lost 0 bases and J lost 1, with 6 bases in between. CDR3 nucleotides: TGTGCCAGTAGTATAGAGTGGGATAACTATGGCTACACCTTC. Encoded protein: CASSIEWDNYGYTF. The variable domain in full, with the rest retrieved from reference TRBV19 and TRBJ1-2, is DGGITQSPKYLFRKEGQNVTLSCEQNLNHDAMYWYRQDPGQGLRLIYYSQIVNDFQKGDIAEGYSVSREKKESFPLTVTSAQKNPTAFYLCASSIEWDNYGYTFGSGTRLTVV.

The chain is built from TRBV19 and TRBJ2-7, with a tentative D call TRBD2 (6 bases). Germline V gives CDR1 LNHDA, CDR2 SQIVND (reference sequence). V lost 4 bases to trimming and J lost 5 bases, with 18 bases between them. CDR3 length: 15 residues. The CDR3 bases are TGTGCCAGTAGTAAGGGACCGACTAGTGTTCACGAGCAGTACTTC. It specifies CASSKGPTSVHEQYF.

The gene calls are TRBV2 and TRBJ2-5, with TRBD1 matching 9 bases. Per germline, CDR1 SNHLY and CDR2 FYNNEI. Trimming at V came to 6 bases and at J to 2 bases, leaving 4 bases not matched to a gene. The length of the CDR3 is 14 residues. In nucleotides, the CDR3 is TGTGCCAGCAGGTCCGGGACAGGGCAAGAGACCCAGTACTTC. This encodes CASRSGTGQETQYF.

The chain links TRBV6-2 or TRBV6-3 to TRBJ2-4; D remains unclear. Trimming stripped 0 bases from V and 1 base from J, with 10 bases between. This CDR3 is built from 16 residues. Germline V lookup: CDR1 MNHEY, CDR2 SVGEGT. The chain's CDR3 is CASSYSREIAKNIQYF. CDR3 nucleotides: TGTGCCAGCAGTTACTCGCGAGAGATCGCCAAAAACATTCAGTACTTC.

The J gene is TRBJ2-5, the V gene TRBV12-5; D uncertain. Looked up from germline, CDR1 is LGHNT and CDR2 is FRNRAP. V was trimmed by 1 base and J by 5 bases, leaving 14 bases between them. The CDR3 contains 15 residues. The DNA of the CDR3 is TGTGCTAGTGGTTTGGGTTGGAGTTCTGGGGAGACCCAGTACTTC. Translation gives CASGLGWSSGETQYF.

The chain combines TRBV7-2 with TRBJ2-3; 7 nucleotides align to TRBD2. This CDR3 is 15 amino acids long. Germline V gene sequence: CDR1 SGHTA, CDR2 FQGNSA. Trimming took 4 bases from V and 4 from J; bases not matched to a gene: 8. The chain's CDR3 is CASSSPKTSPDTQYF. For the CDR3, the DNA is TGTGCCAGCAGCTCGCCTAAGACTAGCCCAGATACGCAGTATTTT.

The chain employs TRBV4-1 and TRBJ2-1; 8 bases map to TRBD2. This CDR3 region has 17 residues. The V and J ends lost 1 base and 4 bases, in that order; junction bases with no gene match: 9. Germline V gene lookup returns CDR1 MGHRA and CDR2 YSYEKL. The CDR3 nucleotides are TGCGCCAGCAGCCAAGGGAGGGCGGGAGGTCAATACAATGAGCAGTTCTTC. Residues: CASSQGRAGGQYNEQFF.

This chain links TRBV20-1 with TRBJ2-1, with a weak D call TRBD2 (5 bases). This CDR3 has 15 residues. V was pared by 3 bases and J by 5 bases, with 17 bases between. Germline CDR1 DFQATT, CDR2 SNEGSKA (reference sequence). For the CDR3, the DNA is TGCAGTGCTAGTTCTCGATGGACTGACGACAATGAGCAGTTCTTC. Translating it yields CSASSRWTDDNEQFF.